This passage covers 18 T cell receptor beta chains from one sample sequenced in a study of beta chain features in type 1 diabetes. Study-wide points: Across all four CD4+ subsets, people with type 1 diabetes showed modestly shorter TCRB CDR3s.

No antigens are known for them. Since all of the isolated RNA was reverse transcribed, expressed TCRB transcripts were what got sequenced. Data came from immunoSEQ multiplex PCR; TCRdb stores just in-frame clones and leaves some out. This sample has about 660,000 clones, with around 15% found just once. Material for sequencing was naive CD4+ T cells from blood. Receptors originate from a young man with type 1 diabetes.

This clone has only a few counts. The sample carries other DNA sequences with the same CDR3. The chain uses TRBV28 and TRBJ1-3; no definite D call. CDR3 length: 14 residues. The ends were cut back, 4 bases at V and 2 bases at J, with 9 bases in the middle. Germline lookup yields CDR1 MDHEN and CDR2 SYDVKM. CDR3 sequence reads: CASSSTGAGNTIYF. The CDR3 coding sequence is TGTGCCAGCAGTTCGACCGGGGCTGGAAACACCATATATTTT.

This clone was found a few times. The CDR3 region is CASSFDGGTQYF. The CDR3, as DNA: TGTGCCAGCAGTTTTGATGGTGGGACCCAGTACTTC. The chain employs TRBV27 and TRBJ2-5; no reliable D call. Trimming removed 3 bases from V and 7 bases from J, with 9 bases in between. The CDR3 contains 12 residues. Germline V gives CDR1 MNHEY, CDR2 SMNVEV (reference sequence).

This clone was observed a handful of times. The chain couples TRBV11-1 to TRBJ2-7; no reliable D call. The CDR3 runs 13 residues. The germline V gene has CDR1 SGHAT and CDR2 FQDESV (reference sequence). Deletions cut 5 bases from V and 8 bases from J, with 16 bases between. CDR3 DNA: TGTGCCAGCAGCCCTGCGGCAGTGCCTCAGCAGTACTTC. This translates into CASSPAAVPQQYF.

This clone was seen a few times. The chain employs TRBV6-1 and TRBJ2-1; D uncertain. Germline CDR1 MNHNS, CDR2 SASEGT. V was pared by 1 base and J by 4 bases, with 14 bases between. The CDR3 is 16 amino acids. The CDR3 sequence is CASSEEATHEYNEQFF. The CDR3 coding sequence is TGTGCCAGCAGTGAAGAGGCCACCCACGAGTACAATGAGCAGTTCTTC.

This clone was observed a handful of times. This sequence joins TRBV30 and TRBJ2-7; the D gene could be TRBD1 or TRBD2 (5 bases each). This CDR3 region has 13 residues. The germline gives CDR1 GTSNPN, CDR2 SVGIG (reference sequence). V lost 5 bases to trimming and J lost 6 bases, with 17 bases between them. CDR3 region: CAWAPPGQGEQYF. CDR3 DNA sequence: TGTGCCTGGGCCCCCCCGGGGCAGGGCGAGCAGTACTTC.

This clone has a handful of counts. The chain links TRBV9 to TRBJ1-2; no clear D gene. CDR1 SGDLS and CDR2 YYNGEE come from the germline V gene. The V end was cut by 0 bases, the J end by 2 bases, with 14 bases between. The CDR3 extends over 16 amino acids. CDR3 DNA sequence: TGTGCCAGCAGCGTAGGTATCGAGAGACCGAACTATGGCTACACCTTC. This codes for CASSVGIERPNYGYTF.

This clone turned up a few times. The V and J genes are TRBV30 and TRBJ1-5; maybe TRBD1 (5 bases). Germline V gene lookup returns CDR1 GTSNPN and CDR2 SVGIG (reference sequence). The CDR3 is 14 amino acids. V shed 6 bases and J shed 2 bases, with 14 bases lying between them. CDR3 loop: CACHIRDGNQPQHF. Written as DNA, the CDR3 is TGTGCCTGCCACATCCGGGACGGCAATCAGCCCCAGCATTTT.

The chain joins TRBV2 to TRBJ2-7; D remains ambiguous. CDR1 SNHLY and CDR2 FYNNEI come from the germline V gene. The V end lost 2 bases, the J end lost 6 bases, and 14 bases lay between the germline ends. There are 14 residues in the CDR3. CDR3 sequence: CASSELGTWGEQYF. CDR3 nucleotides: TGTGCCAGCAGTGAATTAGGTACTTGGGGCGAGCAGTACTTC.

This sequence joins TRBV4-1 and TRBJ2-1; 14 bases are a match to TRBD2. The V gene's germline CDR1 is MGHRA and CDR2 YSYEKL. The CDR3 consists of 18 residues. J gave up 1 base and V 7 bases, and 9 bases lay outside the gene matches. CDR3 protein: CASTVGTSGSGSYNEQFF. CDR3 nucleotides: TGCGCCAGCACCGTAGGGACTAGCGGGAGTGGGTCCTACAATGAGCAGTTCTTC.

V usage is TRBV7-9 and J usage is TRBJ2-1; weak D call: TRBD2 (5 bases). This CDR3 has 15 amino acids. Germline CDR1 is SEHNR and CDR2 is FQNEAQ (reference sequence). Trimming stripped 8 bases from V and 2 bases from J, with 16 bases between. CDR3 nucleotides: TGTGCCAGCGTGTTGGGCCCGGGAACCTACAATGAGCAGTTCTTC. It is translated as CASVLGPGTYNEQFF.

This clone showed up just a few times. The J gene is TRBJ1-2, the V gene TRBV5-1, with 8 positions matching TRBD1. V shed 2 bases, J shed 7 bases, and the junction held 7 bases outside the gene matches. Germline lookup yields CDR1 SGHRS and CDR2 YFSETQ. The CDR3 has 14 amino acids. CDR3 region: CASSLGQGWAGYTF. CDR3 nucleotides: TGCGCCAGCAGCTTAGGACAGGGCTGGGCTGGCTACACCTTC.

This clone was detected a few times. The rearrangement uses TRBV13 and TRBJ1-2; possibly TRBD1 for D (6 bases). V was cut by 5 bases and J by 3 bases, with 13 bases left in between. CDR1 and CDR2 from the germline V gene are PRHDT and FYEKMQ (reference sequence). This CDR3 spans 14 amino acids. The chain's CDR3 is CASSKQGPYYGYTF. CDR3 DNA: TGTGCCAGCAGCAAACAGGGACCCTACTATGGCTACACCTTC.

This clone was detected only a few times. CDR3 DNA: TGCGCCAGCAGCCAAGGGGTCCCCTACGAGCAGTACTTC. Amino acid sequence: CASSQGVPYEQYF. The rearrangement uses TRBV4-1 and TRBJ2-7; no clear D gene. The germline V gene encodes CDR1 MGHRA and CDR2 YSYEKL. With 1 base removed from V and 2 bases from J, the gap between germline ends came to 6 bases. The CDR3 is made up of 13 amino acids.

CDR3 protein: CASSLTTDHEQYF. Written as DNA, the CDR3 is TGTGCCAGCAGCTTAACGACTGACCACGAGCAGTACTTC. The chain employs TRBV7-3 and TRBJ2-7; no reliable D call. The CDR3 extends over 13 amino acids. The germline CDR1 and CDR2 sequences are SGHTA and FQGTGA. Trimming cost V 0 bases and J 5 bases, with 8 bases left between them. Filled out from reference TRBV7-3 and TRBJ2-7, the complete variable domain reads GAGVSQTPSNKVTEKGKYVELRCDPISGHTALYWYRQSLGQGPEFLIYFQGTGAADDSGLPNDRFFAVRPEGSVSTLKIQRTERGDSAVYLCASSLTTDHEQYFGPGTRLTVT.

The rearrangement uses TRBV7-6 and TRBJ2-3; D call uncertain. The V end was cut by 1 base, the J end by 6 bases, with 8 bases between. CDR3 length: 13 residues. CDR1 is SGHVS, CDR2 FNYEAQ, per germline. CDR3 amino acids: CASSLEGRDTQYF. The CDR3 nucleotides read TGTGCCAGCAGCTTAGAGGGAAGGGATACGCAGTATTTT.

The chain is built from TRBV15 and TRBJ2-5, with D tentatively TRBD1 (5 bases). CDR1 and CDR2 from the germline V gene are LNHNV and YYDKDF (reference sequence). The V and J ends lost 3 bases and 2 bases respectively, with 7 bases between them. The CDR3 length is 13 residues. The CDR3 nucleotides read TGTGCCACCAGCAGGAGACAGCAAGAGACCCAGTACTTC. It is translated as CATSRRQQETQYF.

This clone was seen a handful of times. The chain couples TRBV2 to TRBJ1-1, with D hard to call. The CDR3 extends over 13 amino acids. The germline V gene has CDR1 SNHLY and CDR2 FYNNEI. V was trimmed by 2 bases and J by 7 bases, leaving 11 bases between them. Written as DNA, the CDR3 is TGTGCCAGCAGTGAATGGACCCAGGTTGAAGCTTTCTTT. Protein sequence: CASSEWTQVEAFF.

V gene TRBV4-3 combines with J gene TRBJ1-5; the D is unclear. Trimming pared 2 bases from V and 4 bases from J, leaving 18 bases between. The CDR3 spans 17 residues. Germline CDR1 and CDR2: LGHNA and YSLEER. CDR3 residues: CASSQTLRGSRNQPQHF. The CDR3 DNA reads TGCGCCAGCAGCCAAACCCTCCGAGGGAGTAGGAATCAGCCCCAGCATTTT.